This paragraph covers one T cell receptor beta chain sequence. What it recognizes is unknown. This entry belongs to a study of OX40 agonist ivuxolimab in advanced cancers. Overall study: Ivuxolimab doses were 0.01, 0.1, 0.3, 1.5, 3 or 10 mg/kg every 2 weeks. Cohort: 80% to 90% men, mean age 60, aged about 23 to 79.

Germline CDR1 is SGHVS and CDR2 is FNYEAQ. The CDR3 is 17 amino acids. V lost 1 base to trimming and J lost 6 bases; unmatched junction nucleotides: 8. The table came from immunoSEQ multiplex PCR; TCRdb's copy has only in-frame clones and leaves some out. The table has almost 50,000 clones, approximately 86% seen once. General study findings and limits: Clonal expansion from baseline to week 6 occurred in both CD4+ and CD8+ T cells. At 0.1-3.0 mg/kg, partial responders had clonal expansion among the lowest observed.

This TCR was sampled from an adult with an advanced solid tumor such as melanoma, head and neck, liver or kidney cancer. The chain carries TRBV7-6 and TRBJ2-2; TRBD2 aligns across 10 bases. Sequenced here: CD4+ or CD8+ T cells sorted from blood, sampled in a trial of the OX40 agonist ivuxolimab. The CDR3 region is CASSLDSLAGASGELFF. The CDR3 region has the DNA TGTGCCAGCAGCTTAGATTCGCTAGCGGGAGCTTCCGGGGAGCTGTTTTTT.